These T cell receptor beta chains were read from a single sample in a study of T cell changes during pregnancy in multiple sclerosis. Assay: immunoSEQ multiplex PCR; the TCRdb copy retains only in-frame clones and omits some. The sample lists 20,000 to 30,000 clones, roughly 90% occurring once. Sequences were derived from CD8+ T cells from peripheral blood mononuclear cells, sampled in the third trimester of pregnancy. These receptors originate from a female donor in good health, enrolled as a control in a pregnancy study. Each CDR3 is given without its conserved first and last residue.

V gene | CDR3 protein
TRBV7-9 | ASTPGTGGHEQY
TRBV4-1 | ASSQDQQVLLSGYT
TRBV6-4 | ASSPKGGGGNSPLH
TRBV29-1 | SAAGGLRTEAF
TRBV6-5 | ASGGGRGTEAF
TRBV6-5 | ASSFPGSPLH
TRBV27 | ASTSGGGAMQQF
TRBV6-6 | ASRLQGASNQPQH
TRBV19 | ASSNRDRGNNSPLH
TRBV19 | ASSLIWTSARQNEQF
TRBV27 | ASSNLGTEAF